This T cell receptor (beta chain) emerged from a study of T cells after yellow fever vaccination. TCRdb independently ran MiXCR on the 5' RACE reads; one entry per CDR3 protein. Among 500,000 to 650,000 distinct CDR3 sequences listed, about 14% were seen once. About this clonotype: Its antigen is still unknown.

Regarding the study as a whole: Booster sampling recovered most clones from primary vaccination (less than 97% CD4, approximately 88% CD8).

Trimming cost V 4 bases and J 4 bases; bases outside gene matches: 6. The germline gives CDR1 LNHNV, CDR2 YYDKDF (reference sequence). The CDR3 totals 14 residues. J is TRBJ2-7 and V is TRBV15, with 8 bases aligning to TRBD1. This sequence originates from a man aged 25-40 years who received the YFV17D yellow fever vaccine. The material was PBMCs, obtained on the day of the yellow fever booster vaccination. DNA for the CDR3: TGTGCCACCAGCATAGGACAGGGAAAGTACGAGCAGTACTTC. Its translation: CATSIGQGKYEQYF.